This record concerns one T cell receptor (beta chain) sequence. The V end was cut by 7 bases, the J end by 2 bases, with 14 bases between. The CDR3 length is 14 residues. The germline CDR1 and CDR2 sequences are MNHEY and SMNVEV (reference sequence). This specimen belongs to a study of blood T cell repertoires in COVID-19. Background on the study: T cells, B-cell-depleted T cells, or PBMCs provided the cDNA or gDNA that served as material.

The protocol was immunoSEQ multiplex PCR, while the TCRdb copy is restricted to in-frame clones and leaves out a portion. The repertoire includes about 220,000 clones, 65% to 85% of them detected once, and about 13% sits in the top ten. The chain employs TRBV27 and TRBJ1-1; weak D call: TRBD1 (5 bases). This TCR was recovered from a human donor in a cohort sampled during active COVID-19. Sequenced material: peripheral blood. The CDR3 bases are TGTGCCAGCAAACGGGGGAGTTTTAACACTGAAGCTTTCTTT. It specifies CASKRGSFNTEAFF.